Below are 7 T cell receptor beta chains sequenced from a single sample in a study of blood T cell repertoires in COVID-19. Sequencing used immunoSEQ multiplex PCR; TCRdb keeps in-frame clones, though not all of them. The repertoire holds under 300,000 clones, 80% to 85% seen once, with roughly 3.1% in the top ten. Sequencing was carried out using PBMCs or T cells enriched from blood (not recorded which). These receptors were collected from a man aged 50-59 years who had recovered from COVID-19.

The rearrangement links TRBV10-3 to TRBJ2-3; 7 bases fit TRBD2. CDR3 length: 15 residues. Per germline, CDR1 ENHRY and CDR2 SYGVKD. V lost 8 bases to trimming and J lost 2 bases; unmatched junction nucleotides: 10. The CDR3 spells CAIGAGEVHTDTQYF. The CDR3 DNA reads TGTGCCATCGGGGCGGGAGAGGTCCACACAGATACGCAGTATTTT.

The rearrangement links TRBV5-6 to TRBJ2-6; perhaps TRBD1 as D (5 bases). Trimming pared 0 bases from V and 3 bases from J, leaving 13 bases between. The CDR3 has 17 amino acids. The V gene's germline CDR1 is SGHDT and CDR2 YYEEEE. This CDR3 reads CASSLVIRANGANVLTF. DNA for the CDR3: TGTGCCAGCAGCTTGGTAATCAGGGCGAATGGGGCCAACGTCCTGACTTTC.

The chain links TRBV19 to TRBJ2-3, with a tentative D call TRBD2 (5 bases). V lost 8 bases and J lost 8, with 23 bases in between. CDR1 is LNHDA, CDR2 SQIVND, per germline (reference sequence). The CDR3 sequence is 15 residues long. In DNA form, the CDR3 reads TGTGCCAGTTCCGTTGGTAGGTCTTCGAGGGCTACGCAGTATTTT. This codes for CASSVGRSSRATQYF.

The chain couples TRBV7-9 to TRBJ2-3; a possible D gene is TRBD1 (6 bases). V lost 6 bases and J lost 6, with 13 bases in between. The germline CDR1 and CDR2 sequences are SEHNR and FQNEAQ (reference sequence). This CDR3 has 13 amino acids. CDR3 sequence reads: CASRPTGPDTQYF. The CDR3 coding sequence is TGTGCCAGCAGGCCTACAGGGCCGGATACGCAGTATTTT.

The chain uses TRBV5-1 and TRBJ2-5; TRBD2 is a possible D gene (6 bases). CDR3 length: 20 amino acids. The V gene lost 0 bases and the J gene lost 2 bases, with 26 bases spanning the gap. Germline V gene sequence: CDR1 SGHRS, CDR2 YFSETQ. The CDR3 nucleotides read TGCGCCAGCAGCTTGGGGAGGGAAGGGAGAAGGGAGTCGCGGCAAGAGACCCAGTACTTC. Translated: CASSLGREGRRESRQETQYF.

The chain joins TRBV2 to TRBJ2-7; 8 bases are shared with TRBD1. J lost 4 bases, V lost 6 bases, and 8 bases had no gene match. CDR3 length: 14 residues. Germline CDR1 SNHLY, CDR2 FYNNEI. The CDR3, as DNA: TGTGCCAGCAGCCCGGGACAGGTGCCGTACGAGCAGTACTTC. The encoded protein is CASSPGQVPYEQYF. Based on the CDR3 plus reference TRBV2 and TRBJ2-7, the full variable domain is EPEVTQTPSHQVTQMGQEVILRCVPISNHLYFYWYRQILGQKVEFLVSFYNNEISEKSEIFDDQFSVERPDGSNFTLKIRSTKLEDSAMYFCASSPGQVPYEQYFGPGTRLTVT.

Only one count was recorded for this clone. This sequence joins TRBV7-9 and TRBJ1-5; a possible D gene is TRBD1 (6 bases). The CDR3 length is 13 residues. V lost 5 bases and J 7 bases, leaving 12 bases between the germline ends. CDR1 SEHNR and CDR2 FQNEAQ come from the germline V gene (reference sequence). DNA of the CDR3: TGTGCCAGCAGCCCACAACAGGGACAGCCCCAGCATTTT. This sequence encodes CASSPQQGQPQHF.